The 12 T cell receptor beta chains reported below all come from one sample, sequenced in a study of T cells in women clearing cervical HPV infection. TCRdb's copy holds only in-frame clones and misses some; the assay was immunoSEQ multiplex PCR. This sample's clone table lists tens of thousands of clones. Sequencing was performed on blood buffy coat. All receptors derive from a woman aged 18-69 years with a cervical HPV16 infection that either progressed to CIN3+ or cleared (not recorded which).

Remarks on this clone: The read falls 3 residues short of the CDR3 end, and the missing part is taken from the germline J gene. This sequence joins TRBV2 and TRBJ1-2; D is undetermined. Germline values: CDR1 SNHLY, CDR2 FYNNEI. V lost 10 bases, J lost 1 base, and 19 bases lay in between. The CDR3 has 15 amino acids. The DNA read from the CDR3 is TGTGCCATCAATCAACTCGAACGGGTTAACTATGGC. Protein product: CAINQLERVNYG. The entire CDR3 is CAINQLERVNYGYTF. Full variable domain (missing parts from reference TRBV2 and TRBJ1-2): EPEVTQTPSHQVTQMGQEVILRCVPISNHLYFYWYRQILGQKVEFLVSFYNNEISEKSEIFDDQFSVERPDGSNFTLKIRSTKLEDSAMYFCAINQLERVNYGYTFGSGTRLTVV.

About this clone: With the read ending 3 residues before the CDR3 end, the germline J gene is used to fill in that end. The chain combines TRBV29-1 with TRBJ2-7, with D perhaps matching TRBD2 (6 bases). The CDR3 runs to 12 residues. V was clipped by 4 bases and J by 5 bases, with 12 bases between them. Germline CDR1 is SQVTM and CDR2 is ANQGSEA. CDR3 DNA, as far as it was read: TGCAGCGTTGCCGGGGGTCTTGACGAG. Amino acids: CSVAGGLDE. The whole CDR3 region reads CSVAGGLDEQYF.

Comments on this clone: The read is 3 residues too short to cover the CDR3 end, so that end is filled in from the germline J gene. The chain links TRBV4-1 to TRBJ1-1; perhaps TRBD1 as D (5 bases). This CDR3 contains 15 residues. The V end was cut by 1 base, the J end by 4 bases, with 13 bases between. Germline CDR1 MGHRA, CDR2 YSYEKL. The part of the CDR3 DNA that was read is TGCGCCAGCAGCCAAGCCCCAGGGAGACGCACTGAA. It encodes CASSQAPGRRTE. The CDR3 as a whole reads CASSQAPGRRTEAFF.

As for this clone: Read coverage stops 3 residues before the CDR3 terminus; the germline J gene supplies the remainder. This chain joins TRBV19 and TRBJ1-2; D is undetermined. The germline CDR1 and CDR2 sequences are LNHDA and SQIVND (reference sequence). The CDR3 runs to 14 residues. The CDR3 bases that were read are TGTGCCACCCGGAGCGGGAGGGCCTACAATGAC. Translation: CATRSGRAYND. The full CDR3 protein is CATRSGRAYNDYTF. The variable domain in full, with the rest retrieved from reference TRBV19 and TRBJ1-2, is DGGITQSPKYLFRKEGQNVTLSCEQNLNHDAMYWYRQDPGQGLRLIYYSQIVNDFQKGDIAEGYSVSREKKESFPLTVTSAQKNPTAFYLCATRSGRAYNDYTFGSGTRLTVV.

CDR3: CAITPSGNSYNEQFF. The part of the CDR3 DNA that was read is TGTGCCATCACCCCTAGCGGAAACTCCTACAATGAG. The chain has TRBV10-3 and TRBJ2-1, with 7 bases lining up with TRBD2. The read comes to an end 3 residues before the CDR3 does, leaving the germline J gene to fill in the end. Germline values: CDR1 ENHRY, CDR2 SYGVKD. V lost 7 bases and J lost 0; bases outside the gene matches: 6. The CDR3 extends over 15 amino acids.

The CDR3 protein is CASSGDSLPAQETQYF. The part of the CDR3 DNA that was read is TGTGCCAGCAGTGGGGACAGTCTCCCAGCGCAAGAGACG. This sequence joins TRBV2 and TRBJ2-3; TRBD1 agrees at 7 bases. The sequenced fragment ends 3 residues before the CDR3 boundary, so the rest is inferred from the germline J gene. Germline values: CDR1 SNHLY, CDR2 FYNNEI. CDR3 size: 16 residues.

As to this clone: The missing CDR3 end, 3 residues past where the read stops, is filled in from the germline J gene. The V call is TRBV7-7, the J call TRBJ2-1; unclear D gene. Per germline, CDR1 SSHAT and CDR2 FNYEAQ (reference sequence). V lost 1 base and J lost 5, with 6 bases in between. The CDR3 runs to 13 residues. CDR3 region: CASSLDFNNEQFF. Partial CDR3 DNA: TGTGCCAGCAGCTTAGATTTCAACAATGAG.

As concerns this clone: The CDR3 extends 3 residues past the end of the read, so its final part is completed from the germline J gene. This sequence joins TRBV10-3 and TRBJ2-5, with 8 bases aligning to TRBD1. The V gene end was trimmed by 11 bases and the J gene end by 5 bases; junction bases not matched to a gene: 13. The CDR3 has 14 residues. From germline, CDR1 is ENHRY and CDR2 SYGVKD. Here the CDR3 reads CAVQGDETGETQYF. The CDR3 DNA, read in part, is TGTGCCGTACAGGGGGACGAGACTGGGGAGACC.

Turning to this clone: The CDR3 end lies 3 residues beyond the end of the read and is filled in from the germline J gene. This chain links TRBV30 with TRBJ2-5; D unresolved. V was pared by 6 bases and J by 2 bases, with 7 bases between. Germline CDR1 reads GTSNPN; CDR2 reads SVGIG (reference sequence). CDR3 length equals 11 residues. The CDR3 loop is CACAGQETQYF. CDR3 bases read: TGTGCCTGTGCCGGGCAAGAGACC.

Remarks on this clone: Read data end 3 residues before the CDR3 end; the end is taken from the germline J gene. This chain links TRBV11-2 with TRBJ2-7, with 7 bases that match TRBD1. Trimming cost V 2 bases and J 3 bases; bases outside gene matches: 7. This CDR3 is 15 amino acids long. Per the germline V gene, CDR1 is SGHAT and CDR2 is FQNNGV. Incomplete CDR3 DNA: TGTGCCAGCAGCTTACTGGGACAGCCATACTACGAG. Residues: CASSLLGQPYYE. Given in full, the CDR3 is CASSLLGQPYYEQYF.

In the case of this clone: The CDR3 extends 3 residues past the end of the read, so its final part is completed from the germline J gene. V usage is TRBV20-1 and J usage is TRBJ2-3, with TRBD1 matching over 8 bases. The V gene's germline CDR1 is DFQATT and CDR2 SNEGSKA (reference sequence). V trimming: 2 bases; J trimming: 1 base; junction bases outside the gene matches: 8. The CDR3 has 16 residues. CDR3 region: CSARSRQGMGTDTQYF. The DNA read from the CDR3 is TGCAGTGCTAGATCACGACAGGGGATGGGCACAGATACG.

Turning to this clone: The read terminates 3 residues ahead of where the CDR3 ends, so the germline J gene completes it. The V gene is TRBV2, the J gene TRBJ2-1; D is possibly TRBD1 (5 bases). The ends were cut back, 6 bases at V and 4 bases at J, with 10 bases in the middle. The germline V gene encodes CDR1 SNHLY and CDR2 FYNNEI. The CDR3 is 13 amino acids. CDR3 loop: CASRMDNYNEQFF. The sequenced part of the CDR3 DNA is TGTGCCAGCAGGATGGACAATTACAATGAG. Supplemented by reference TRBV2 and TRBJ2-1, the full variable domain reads EPEVTQTPSHQVTQMGQEVILRCVPISNHLYFYWYRQILGQKVEFLVSFYNNEISEKSEIFDDQFSVERPDGSNFTLKIRSTKLEDSAMYFCASRMDNYNEQFFGPGTRLTVL.